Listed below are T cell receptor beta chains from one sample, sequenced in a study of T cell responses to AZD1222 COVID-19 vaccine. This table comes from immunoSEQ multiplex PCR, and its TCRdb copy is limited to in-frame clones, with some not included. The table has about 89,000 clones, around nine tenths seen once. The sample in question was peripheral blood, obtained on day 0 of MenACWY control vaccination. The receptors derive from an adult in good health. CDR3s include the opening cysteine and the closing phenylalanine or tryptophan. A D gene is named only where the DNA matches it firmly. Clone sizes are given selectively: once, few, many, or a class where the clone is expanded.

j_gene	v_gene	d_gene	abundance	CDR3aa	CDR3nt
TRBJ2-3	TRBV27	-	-	CASISAASTDTQYF	TGTGCCAGCATTTCAGCGGCTAGCACAGATACGCAGTATTTT
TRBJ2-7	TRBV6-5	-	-	CASSYSSGPSSYEQYF	TGTGCCAGCAGTTACTCATCAGGCCCGAGCTCCTACGAGCAGTACTTC
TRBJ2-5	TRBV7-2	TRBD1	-	CASRQGTQETQYF	TGTGCCAGCCGACAGGGCACCCAAGAGACCCAGTACTTC
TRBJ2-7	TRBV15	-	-	CATSRVYEEQYF	TGTGCCACCAGCAGGGTCTACGAAGAGCAGTACTTC
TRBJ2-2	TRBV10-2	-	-	CASTLDTGELFF	TGCGCCAGCACCCTGGACACCGGGGAGCTGTTTTTT
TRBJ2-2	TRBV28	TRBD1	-	CASRSGQGAYGELFF	TGTGCCAGCAGGTCGGGACAGGGGGCATATGGGGAGCTGTTTTTT
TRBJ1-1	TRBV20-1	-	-	CSASDSTEAFF	TGCAGTGCTAGTGATAGCACTGAAGCTTTCTTT
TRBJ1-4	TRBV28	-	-	CASRTGGDEKLFF	TGTGCCAGCAGAACGGGCGGTGATGAAAAACTGTTTTTT
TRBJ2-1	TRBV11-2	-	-	CASNFRRGHEQFF	TGTGCCAGCAATTTCCGAAGGGGTCATGAGCAGTTCTTC
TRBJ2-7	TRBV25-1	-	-	CASSERDYEQYF	TGTGCCAGCAGTGAACGGGACTACGAGCAGTACTTC
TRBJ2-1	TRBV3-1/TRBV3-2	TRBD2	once	CASSQVLLAGAGEQFF	TGTGCCAGCAGCCAAGTCCTACTAGCGGGAGCTGGAGAGCAGTTCTTC
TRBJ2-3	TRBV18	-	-	CASSPKSTGLGTDTQYF	TGTGCCAGCTCACCGAAGAGCACAGGGTTGGGCACAGATACGCAGTATTTT
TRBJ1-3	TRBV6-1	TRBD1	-	CASSVGTATPGNTIYF	TGTGCCAGCAGTGTAGGGACAGCAACTCCTGGAAACACCATATATTTT
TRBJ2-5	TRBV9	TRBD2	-	CASSTGGPGGETQYF	TGTGCCAGCAGCACGGGAGGGCCCGGGGGAGAGACCCAGTACTTC
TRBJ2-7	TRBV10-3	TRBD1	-	CAISESSGLGQGSLYEQYF	TGTGCCATCAGTGAGTCATCAGGCTTGGGACAGGGGTCGCTTTACGAGCAGTACTTC
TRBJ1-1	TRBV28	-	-	CASSPPQGWTEAFF	TGTGCCAGCAGTCCCCCCCAGGGGTGGACTGAAGCTTTCTTT
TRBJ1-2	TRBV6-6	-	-	CAAQGNYGYTF	TGTGCCGCCCAGGGGAACTATGGCTACACCTTC
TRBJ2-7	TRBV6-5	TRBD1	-	CASSTRDRASYEQYF	TGTGCCAGCAGTACAAGGGACAGGGCCTCCTACGAGCAGTACTTC
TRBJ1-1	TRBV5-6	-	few	CASSLASAGKYLSEAFF	TGTGCCAGCAGCTTGGCCTCGGCAGGGAAGTATCTATCTGAAGCTTTCTTT
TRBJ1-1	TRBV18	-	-	CASSPGGWDTEAFF	TGTGCCAGCTCACCAGGCGGCTGGGACACTGAAGCTTTCTTT
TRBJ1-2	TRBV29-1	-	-	CSVGADGYGYTF	TGCAGCGTTGGCGCCGACGGCTATGGCTACACCTTC
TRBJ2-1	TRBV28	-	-	CASSFSMWRHEQFF	TGTGCCAGCAGTTTCTCCATGTGGAGGCATGAGCAGTTCTTC
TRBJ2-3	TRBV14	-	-	CASSPSSDTQYF	TGTGCCAGCAGCCCGTCATCGGATACGCAGTATTTT